Below are 10 T cell receptor beta chains sequenced from a single sample in a study of T cells in Graves' hyperthyroidism and ophthalmopathy. It was RNA transcripts that yielded the amplified TCR beta CDR3 regions. Initially, a first-round RT-PCR of the TCR CDR3 employed the HTBI primer set. TCRdb re-derived calls from the multiplex PCR reads in MiXCR, one entry per CDR3 protein. Of around 720,000 distinct CDR3 sequences listed, around a third are singletons. The source material was blood. The receptor set was obtained from a middle-aged woman with Graves' hyperthyroidism.

Only a few counts were recorded for this clonotype. Just one base apart from a much larger clone, this may be a read error. This chain uses TRBV10-2 with TRBJ1-1; tentatively, D is TRBD1 (5 bases). Germline V CDR1 and CDR2: WSHSY, SAAADI. The CDR3 runs 15 residues. CDR3 loop: CASSERTGGRDEASF. CDR3 sequence (DNA): TGCGCCAGCAGTGAGAGAACGGGGGGTAGGGATGAAGCTTCCTTT.

This clonotype occurred many times. The chain employs TRBV19 and TRBJ1-1; D is unresolved. Looked up from germline, CDR1 is LNHDA and CDR2 is SQIVND (reference sequence). Trimming took off 3 bases at V and 4 bases at J, with 21 bases between the two ends. The CDR3 spans 17 residues. This chain's CDR3 is CASSISPGGLRVTEAFF. Here the CDR3 DNA reads TGTGCCAGTAGTATTAGTCCGGGAGGCCTTCGTGTCACTGAAGCTTTCTTT.

About this clonotype: This is likely a read error, given that the CDR3 carries no conserved phenylalanine or tryptophan at its end. The chain employs TRBV12-3 or TRBV12-4 and TRBJ1-1; no clear D. The CDR3 consists of 13 residues. V lost 2 bases and J 2 bases, leaving 6 bases between the germline ends. CDR3 region: CASSLNVNTEAFL. CDR3 coding DNA: TGTGCCAGCAGTTTAAACGTTAACACTGAAGCTTTCCTT.

The genes are TRBV20-1 and TRBJ1-1; D remains ambiguous. The CDR3 extends over 16 amino acids. V gave up 1 base and J gave up 0 bases, with 15 bases separating them. CDR1 is DFQATT and CDR2 is SNEGSKA in the germline V gene (reference sequence). The CDR3 sequence is CSARVMGLRMNTEAFF. DNA of the CDR3: TGCAGTGCTAGAGTCATGGGGTTGAGGATGAACACTGAAGCTTTCTTT.

This clonotype was detected only a few times. V is TRBV6-6 and J is TRBJ1-2; a possible D gene is TRBD1 (6 bases). The germline gives CDR1 MNHNY, CDR2 SVGAGI (reference sequence). CDR3 length: 15 amino acids. The V and J ends lost 5 bases and 6 bases respectively, with 19 bases between them. The CDR3 protein is CASSLQGTTNDGYTF. As DNA, the CDR3 is TGTGCCAGCAGTCTCCAGGGGACAACAAACGATGGCTACACCTTC.

This chain links TRBV10-3 with TRBJ2-3; D unclear. The CDR3 extends over 13 amino acids. Trimming shortened V by 4 bases and J by 6 bases, and 11 bases separated the two germline ends. Germline V lookup: CDR1 ENHRY, CDR2 SYGVKD. CDR3 nucleotides: TGTGCCATCAGTGGGGTTGTTGGTGATACGCAGTATTTT. Residues: CAISGVVGDTQYF.

Many counts were recorded for this clonotype. The chain employs TRBV28 and TRBJ1-2; D remains unclear. Per germline, CDR1 MDHEN and CDR2 SYDVKM. The CDR3 length is 14 residues. V shed 4 bases and J shed 2 bases, with 11 bases lying between them. CDR3: CASSSPGRNYGYTF. CDR3 sequence (DNA): TGTGCCAGCAGTTCCCCCGGGAGGAACTATGGCTACACCTTC.

The V gene is TRBV7-9, the J gene TRBJ2-2, with D unresolved. The length of the CDR3 is 14 residues. The V end lost 3 bases, the J end lost 6 bases, and 11 bases lay between the germline ends. The germline CDR1 and CDR2 sequences are SEHNR and FQNEAQ (reference sequence). CDR3 sequence: CASSFERSSGELFF. CDR3 nucleotide sequence: TGTGCCAGCAGCTTCGAAAGAAGCTCCGGGGAGCTGTTTTTT.

The V and J genes are TRBV7-9 and TRBJ2-7, with D possibly matching TRBD2 (5 bases). Germline CDR1 reads SEHNR; CDR2 reads FQNEAQ (reference sequence). The CDR3 loop spans 16 amino acids. V lost 7 bases to trimming and J lost 5 bases, with 24 bases between them. The CDR3 nucleotides are TGTGCCAGCAACAAAGCCGGGGTAGCTCCCGGCCACGAGCAGTACTTC. It yields the protein CASNKAGVAPGHEQYF.

This clonotype was detected only a few times. The CDR3 DNA follows: TGTGCCAGCAGTCCTAACAGGGGGTGGAACACTGAAGCTTTCTTT. Protein sequence: CASSPNRGWNTEAFF. The gene calls are TRBV7-2 and TRBJ1-1; 8 positions agree with TRBD1. The V and J ends lost 6 bases and 1 base, in that order; junction bases with no gene match: 7. The CDR3 consists of 15 residues. Looked up from germline, CDR1 is SGHTA and CDR2 is FQGNSA.